The 5 T cell receptor beta chains below all came from one sample that was sequenced in a study of long-term antiretroviral therapy in people with HIV. Sequencing used immunoSEQ v3.0 at survey level. Data came from immunoSEQ multiplex PCR; TCRdb stores just in-frame clones and leaves some out. The sample has 30,000 to 40,000 clones, over 75% seen once. This material consisted of unsorted PBMCs, taken 0.6 years after starting antiretroviral therapy. All receptors come from a man between 18 and 29 years old with HIV.

The chain carries TRBV7-9 and TRBJ2-5, with 11 bases identical to TRBD2. Germline CDR1 reads SEHNR; CDR2 reads FQNEAQ (reference sequence). This CDR3 region has 14 residues. Unmatched junction bases numbered 3, after V lost 5 bases and J lost 4 bases. CDR3 loop: CASSPTSGRETQYF. The CDR3, as DNA: TGTGCCAGCAGCCCAACTAGCGGGAGAGAGACCCAGTACTTC. Based on the CDR3 plus reference TRBV7-9 and TRBJ2-5, the full variable domain is DTGVSQNPRHKITKRGQNVTFRCDPISEHNRLYWYRQTLGQGPEFLTYFQNEAQLEKSRLLSDRFSAERPKGSFSTLEIQRTEQGDSAMYLCASSPTSGRETQYFGPGTRLLVL.

This clone was counted only a few times. The CDR3 loop reads CASSEGYEQYF. DNA of the CDR3: TGCGCCAGCAGTGAGGGATACGAGCAGTACTTC. The rearrangement links TRBV10-1 to TRBJ2-7, with D hard to call. This CDR3 comprises 11 residues. Trimming took off 2 bases at V and 4 bases at J, with 3 bases between the two ends. CDR1 and CDR2 (germline): WNHNN, SYGVQD (reference sequence).

The gene calls are TRBV4-3 and TRBJ2-2; a weak D match, TRBD1 (5 bases). Germline CDR1 is LGHNA and CDR2 is YSLEER. CDR3 length equals 14 residues. Trimming shortened V by 1 base and J by 7 bases, and 10 bases separated the two germline ends. The CDR3, as DNA: TGCGCCAGCAGCCAAGGGGGCTTAAACGGGGAGCTGTTTTTT. Protein product: CASSQGGLNGELFF.

The chain joins TRBV14 to TRBJ2-1, with no clear D. The CDR3 contains 14 residues. V was cut by 1 base and J by 6 bases, with 10 bases left in between. CDR1 and CDR2 from the germline V gene are SGHDN and FVKESK. CDR3 nucleotides: TGTGCCAGCAGCCAAGGCCAAATGGGCAATGAGCAGTTCTTC. It yields the protein CASSQGQMGNEQFF.

V gene TRBV7-9 combines with J gene TRBJ2-3, with TRBD2 as a possible D gene (5 bases). The CDR3 is 16 residues long. Trimming took off 5 bases at V and 0 bases at J, with 15 bases between the two ends. The germline V gene encodes CDR1 SEHNR and CDR2 FQNEAQ (reference sequence). The CDR3 DNA is TGTGCCAGCAGCCCCCCATTTAGCGCTAGCACAGATACGCAGTATTTT. Protein: CASSPPFSASTDTQYF.